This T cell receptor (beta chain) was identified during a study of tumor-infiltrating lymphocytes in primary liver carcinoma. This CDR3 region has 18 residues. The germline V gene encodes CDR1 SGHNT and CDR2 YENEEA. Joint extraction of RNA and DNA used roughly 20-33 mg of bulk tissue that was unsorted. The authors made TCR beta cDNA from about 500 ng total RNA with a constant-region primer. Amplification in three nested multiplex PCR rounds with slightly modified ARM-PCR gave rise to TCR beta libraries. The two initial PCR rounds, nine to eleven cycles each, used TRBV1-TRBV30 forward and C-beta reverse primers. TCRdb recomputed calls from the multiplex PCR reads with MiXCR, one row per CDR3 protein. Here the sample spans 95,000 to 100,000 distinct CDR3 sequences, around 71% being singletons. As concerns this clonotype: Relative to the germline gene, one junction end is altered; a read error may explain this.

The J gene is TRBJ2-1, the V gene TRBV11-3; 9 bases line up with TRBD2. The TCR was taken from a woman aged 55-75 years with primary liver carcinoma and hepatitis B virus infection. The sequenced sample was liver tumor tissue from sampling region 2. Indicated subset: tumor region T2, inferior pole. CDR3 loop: CTSRLGQGGRVGYNEQFF. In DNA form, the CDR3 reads TGTACCAGCAGGTTAGGTCAAGGCGGGAGGGTCGGCTACAATGAGCAGTTCTTC.